Below are 5 T cell receptor beta chains sequenced from a single sample in a study of cytomegalovirus exposure and HLA in healthy donors. TCRdb's table, derived via immunoSEQ multiplex PCR, lists solely in-frame clones and lacks some. The sample contains over 85,000 clones, approximately 88% of which appear only once. Sequenced: PBMCs. Every receptor here comes from a woman under 30 in good health and CMV-seropositive.

The chain couples TRBV10-2 to TRBJ2-3; weak D call: TRBD2 (7 bases). This CDR3 contains 16 residues. The V gene's germline CDR1 is WSHSY and CDR2 SAAADI. V was trimmed by 4 bases and J by 1 base, leaving 15 bases between them. The CDR3 coding sequence is TGCGCCAGCAGTGGGGGGGGGCAGGGTGGCACAGATACGCAGTATTTT. This gives the protein CASSGGGQGGTDTQYF.

The V and J genes are TRBV28 and TRBJ2-3, with 9 bases identical to TRBD1. Germline assignment: CDR1 MDHEN and CDR2 SYDVKM. This CDR3 spans 16 amino acids. Trimming took 6 bases from V and 2 from J; bases not matched to a gene: 9. The CDR3 region is CASRGTGRWDTDTQYF. CDR3 nucleotides: TGTGCCAGCAGAGGGACAGGGAGGTGGGACACAGATACGCAGTATTTT.

The chain uses TRBV27 and TRBJ2-1; 10 bases are shared with TRBD2. The CDR3 extends over 15 amino acids. V was clipped by 1 base and J by 6 bases; unmatched bases: 3. Germline CDR1 is MNHEY and CDR2 is SMNVEV (reference sequence). Here the CDR3 DNA reads TGTGCCAGCAGTTTATTACTAGCGGGGCGCAATGAGCAGTTCTTC. Translation gives CASSLLLAGRNEQFF.

Concerning this clone: The sample carries other DNA sequences with the same CDR3. The chain has TRBV27 and TRBJ2-7, with 9 bases fitting TRBD1. Germline-derived CDR1 and CDR2 are MNHEY and SMNVEV (reference sequence). V lost 2 bases and J lost 2; bases outside the gene matches: 4. The CDR3 totals 15 residues. CDR3 nucleotide sequence: TGTGCCAGCAGTTTAAAGGGACAGGGAGCCTACGAGCAGTACTTC. This gives the protein CASSLKGQGAYEQYF.

V gene TRBV27 combines with J gene TRBJ1-1; D unresolved. This CDR3 contains 17 residues. The germline CDR1 and CDR2 sequences are MNHEY and SMNVEV (reference sequence). Trimming left V 0 bases short and J 4 bases short, with 18 bases between. CDR3 loop: CASSLSAGSGRATEAFF. In DNA form, the CDR3 reads TGTGCCAGCAGTTTATCGGCCGGATCCGGGCGGGCCACTGAAGCTTTCTTT.